Shown below are 27 T cell receptor beta chains from a single sample sequenced in a study of cytomegalovirus exposure and HLA in healthy donors. The study ran its PCR with 60 Vbeta and 13 Jbeta primers. TCRdb's copy holds only in-frame clones and misses some; the assay was immunoSEQ multiplex PCR. This listing includes 110,000 to 150,000 clones. Sequences were obtained from PBMCs. These receptors originate from a male donor in good health and CMV-seronegative.

This chain connects TRBV6-7 to TRBJ1-1; no definite D call. TRBV6-7 qualifies as an ORF whose function is uncertain. This CDR3 comprises 14 residues. V lost 2 bases and J lost 1, with 8 bases in between. Written as DNA, the CDR3 is TGTGCCAGCAGTTACGGGAGGTCGAACACTGAAGCTTTCTTT. Translation: CASSYGRSNTEAFF.

The rearrangement uses TRBV5-6 and TRBJ1-1; TRBD1 might be the D (5 bases). This CDR3 has 14 amino acids. Trimming pared 4 bases from V and 6 bases from J, leaving 16 bases between. The germline CDR1 and CDR2 sequences are SGHDT and YYEEEE. DNA for the CDR3: TGTGCCAGCAGCCACAACCTAGGGGTTTCTGAAGCTTTCTTT. This translates into CASSHNLGVSEAFF.

The chain combines TRBV5-6 with TRBJ1-2, with 8 bases matching TRBD1. The V and J ends lost 0 bases and 2 bases, in that order; junction bases with no gene match: 3. The CDR3 runs 15 residues. Germline CDR1 is SGHDT and CDR2 is YYEEEE. CDR3 sequence reads: CASSLGHRGNYGYTF. CDR3 in DNA: TGTGCCAGCAGCTTGGGCCACAGGGGGAACTATGGCTACACCTTC. The variable domain in full, with the rest retrieved from reference TRBV5-6 and TRBJ1-2, is DAGVTQSPTHLIKTRGQQVTLRCSPKSGHDTVSWYQQALGQGPQFIFQYYEEEERQRGNFPDRFSGHQFPNYSSELNVNALLLGDSALYLCASSLGHRGNYGYTFGSGTRLTVV.

This chain links TRBV19 with TRBJ2-7, with a possible D match to TRBD2 (6 bases). The CDR3 totals 12 residues. V lost 3 bases and J lost 7, with 10 bases in between. CDR1 and CDR2 (germline): LNHDA, SQIVND (reference sequence). For the CDR3, the DNA is TGTGCCAGTAGTATTGGGGGGACTGAGCAGTACTTC. Its translation is CASSIGGTEQYF.

The chain links TRBV5-5 to TRBJ2-3; 11 nucleotides align to TRBD2. V shed 0 bases, J shed 5 bases, and the junction held 8 bases outside the gene matches. Germline-derived CDR1 and CDR2 are SGHKS and YYEKEE (reference sequence). CDR3 size: 17 residues. The CDR3, as DNA: TGTGCCAGCAGCTTGGAGGTTTTAGCGGGAGGGAGAGATACGCAGTATTTT. Its translation: CASSLEVLAGGRDTQYF.

The chain combines TRBV4-3 with TRBJ2-2; TRBD2 matches at 9 bases. The CDR3 sequence is 19 residues long. Germline CDR1 and CDR2: LGHNA and YSLEER. J gave up 0 bases and V 3 bases, and 11 bases lay outside the gene matches. CDR3 sequence reads: CASSQSPAGGVANTGELFF. In DNA, the CDR3 is TGCGCCAGCAGCCAGAGCCCCGCGGGGGGGGTCGCGAACACCGGGGAGCTGTTTTTT.

To note about this clone: Relative to the germline gene, one junction end is altered; a read error may explain this. The same CDR3 can be traced to other DNA sequences in this sample. The genes are TRBV7-7 and TRBJ2-5; TRBD1 matches 7 bases. The germline CDR1 and CDR2 sequences are SSHAT and FNYEAQ (reference sequence). The CDR3 has 14 amino acids. As DNA, the CDR3 is TGTGCTAGCAGCCTGAACAGGGGCAGTGAGACCCAGTACTTC. It codes for CASSLNRGSETQYF.

The CDR3 sequence is CASGLVQTSAYYNEQFF. The DNA for the CDR3 is TGTGCTAGTGGTTTGGTGCAAACTAGCGCTTACTACAATGAGCAGTTCTTC. This chain links TRBV12-5 with TRBJ2-1, with 7 bases that match TRBD2. The CDR3 totals 17 residues. The trim removed 0 bases at V and 3 bases at J, leaving 8 bases unmatched. Germline lookup yields CDR1 LGHNT and CDR2 FRNRAP.

This sequence joins TRBV30 and TRBJ2-3; TRBD2 is a possible D gene (5 bases). The germline V gene encodes CDR1 GTSNPN and CDR2 SVGIG (reference sequence). Deletions cut 0 bases from V and 5 bases from J, with 9 bases between. This CDR3 region has 13 residues. The CDR3 nucleotides are TGTGCCTGGAGTGTAGTAGAGGGAGATACGCAGTATTTT. Amino acids: CAWSVVEGDTQYF. Looking up the rest from reference TRBV30 and TRBJ2-3 gives the full variable domain: SQTIHQWPATLVQPVGSPLSLECTVEGTSNPNLYWYRQAAGRGLQLLFYSVGIGQISSEVPQNLSASRPQDRQFILSSKKLLLSDSGFYLCAWSVVEGDTQYFGPGTRLTVL.

The chain recombines TRBV18 with TRBJ2-7; 10 nucleotides match TRBD2. With 0 bases clipped from V and 2 bases from J, the junction kept 4 bases outside the gene matches. The CDR3 has 16 residues. Germline V gene data show CDR1 as KGHSH and CDR2 as LQKENI. CDR3 DNA sequence: TGTGCCAGCTCACCACCTCAGCGGGAGGGCCCCTACGAGCAGTACTTC. Residues: CASSPPQREGPYEQYF. Looking up the rest from reference TRBV18 and TRBJ2-7 gives the full variable domain: NAGVMQNPRHLVRRRGQEARLRCSPMKGHSHVYWYRQLPEEGLKFMVYLQKENIIDESGMPKERFSAEFPKEGPSILRIQQVVRGDSAAYFCASSPPQREGPYEQYFGPGTRLTVT.

The gene calls are TRBV7-9 and TRBJ2-1; the match to TRBD2 covers 10 bases. CDR3 length: 19 residues. V dropped 1 base and J dropped 5; count of bases not matched to a gene: 14. CDR1 is SEHNR and CDR2 is FQNEAQ in the germline V gene (reference sequence). The CDR3 nucleotides read TGTGCCAGCAGCTTAGACGGTCCTAGCGGGGGCCGTCTGGACAATGAGCAGTTCTTC. Translated, it gives CASSLDGPSGGRLDNEQFF.

The J gene is TRBJ1-2, the V gene TRBV27; tentatively, D is TRBD1 (5 bases). V was trimmed by 4 bases and J by 0 bases, leaving 12 bases between them. This CDR3 spans 15 amino acids. The germline gives CDR1 MNHEY, CDR2 SMNVEV (reference sequence). The CDR3 DNA reads as TGTGCCAGCAGTTCCCCAGGGTCGCCTAACTATGGCTACACCTTC. It specifies CASSSPGSPNYGYTF.

V usage is TRBV11-2 and J usage is TRBJ2-7; D is perhaps TRBD2 (5 bases). This CDR3 contains 13 residues. Germline CDR1 is SGHAT and CDR2 is FQNNGV. Deletions cut 5 bases from V and 2 bases from J, with 10 bases between. The CDR3 DNA follows: TGTGCCAGCAGCCTCCCCGGGGCCTACGAGCAGTACTTC. It translates to CASSLPGAYEQYF.

The chain joins TRBV30 to TRBJ2-1; 9 bases map to TRBD2. The germline CDR1 and CDR2 sequences are GTSNPN and SVGIG (reference sequence). V trimming: 2 bases; J trimming: 4 bases; junction bases outside the gene matches: 3. The CDR3 totals 14 residues. The CDR3 loop reads CAWSPSGEYNEQFF. The CDR3 DNA reads as TGTGCCTGGAGTCCTAGCGGGGAGTACAATGAGCAGTTCTTC.

The chain combines TRBV28 with TRBJ1-2; D is uncertain. Per the germline V gene, CDR1 is MDHEN and CDR2 is SYDVKM. The V and J ends lost 2 bases and 2 bases respectively, with 3 bases between them. CDR3 length: 12 amino acids. The CDR3 loop reads CASSLANYGYTF. The CDR3 region has the DNA TGTGCCAGCAGTTTAGCGAACTATGGCTACACCTTC.

The V gene is TRBV30, the J gene TRBJ1-1; D uncertain. The CDR3 runs 13 residues. Trimming shortened V by 8 bases and J by 1 base, and 14 bases separated the two germline ends. Germline V gene sequence: CDR1 GTSNPN, CDR2 SVGIG (reference sequence). DNA for the CDR3: TGTGCCCGGACTATAGGAGAGAACACTGAAGCTTTCTTT. It yields the protein CARTIGENTEAFF. Drawing the rest from reference TRBV30 and TRBJ1-1, the complete variable domain is SQTIHQWPATLVQPVGSPLSLECTVEGTSNPNLYWYRQAAGRGLQLLFYSVGIGQISSEVPQNLSASRPQDRQFILSSKKLLLSDSGFYLCARTIGENTEAFFGQGTRLTVV.

This rearrangement joins TRBV7-9 to TRBJ2-3; 8 bases agree with TRBD2. CDR1 and CDR2 (germline): SEHNR, FQNEAQ (reference sequence). CDR3 length: 13 amino acids. V shed 5 bases, J shed 7 bases, and the junction held 5 bases outside the gene matches. The CDR3 loop is CASSPAGGNTQYF. DNA of the CDR3: TGTGCCAGCAGCCCGGCGGGAGGAAATACGCAGTATTTT.

This chain uses TRBV30 with TRBJ1-2; D call uncertain. This CDR3 region has 11 residues. Germline-derived CDR1 and CDR2 are GTSNPN and SVGIG (reference sequence). V was pared by 7 bases and J by 14 bases, with 20 bases between. The chain's CDR3 is CASGGHVRRTF. The CDR3 DNA reads as TGTGCCTCGGGAGGGCACGTCCGTCGGACCTTC. Full variable domain (outside the CDR3, taken from reference TRBV30 and TRBJ1-2): SQTIHQWPATLVQPVGSPLSLECTVEGTSNPNLYWYRQAAGRGLQLLFYSVGIGQISSEVPQNLSASRPQDRQFILSSKKLLLSDSGFYLCASGGHVRRTFGSGTRLTVV.

This chain joins TRBV7-4 and TRBJ1-3; TRBD1 matches at 8 bases. The V gene end was trimmed by 2 bases and the J gene end by 5 bases; junction bases not matched to a gene: 5. This CDR3 has 15 amino acids. The germline gives CDR1 SGHVT, CDR2 SQSDAQ. The CDR3 DNA is TGTGCCAGCAGCTTAAACCGGACAGGGAGAAACACCATATATTTT. Translation gives CASSLNRTGRNTIYF. Full variable domain (missing parts from reference TRBV7-4 and TRBJ1-3): GAGVSQSPRYKVAKRGRDVALRCDSISGHVTLYWYRQTLGQGSEVLTYSQSDAQRDKSGRPSGRFSAERPERSVSTLKIQRTEQGDSAVYLCASSLNRTGRNTIYFGEGSWLTVV.

The chain has TRBV30 and TRBJ2-7; 9 nucleotides match TRBD1. Unmatched junction bases numbered 8, after V lost 8 bases and J lost 6 bases. There are 12 residues in the CDR3. CDR1 is GTSNPN and CDR2 is SVGIG in the germline V gene (reference sequence). CDR3 DNA: TGTGCCCTCCGGGACAGGGTGCTCGAGCAGTACTTC. Protein product: CALRDRVLEQYF.

The rearrangement uses TRBV6-1 and TRBJ2-5; 9 bases align to TRBD2. The germline CDR1 and CDR2 sequences are MNHNS and SASEGT. The J segment lost 5 bases and the V segment lost 8 bases, leaving 6 bases of the junction unmatched. The CDR3 is 13 residues long. The CDR3 sequence: CASSLAGVETQYF. CDR3 nucleotides: TGTGCCAGCTCCTTAGCGGGAGTCGAGACCCAGTACTTC.

The rearrangement uses TRBV19 and TRBJ1-2, with 9 bases that match TRBD1. The CDR3 covers 16 residues. Losses at the gene ends were 7 bases for V and 4 bases for J; bases not matched to a gene: 13. Germline loops: CDR1 LNHDA, CDR2 SQIVND (reference sequence). CDR3 sequence reads: CASTQMDRGPTYGYTF. Written as DNA, the CDR3 is TGTGCCAGTACCCAGATGGACAGGGGCCCAACCTATGGCTACACCTTC.

The chain employs TRBV14 and TRBJ2-5; D is perhaps TRBD2 (5 bases). Trimming cost V 3 bases and J 5 bases, with 25 bases left between them. Germline assignment: CDR1 SGHDN and CDR2 FVKESK. CDR3 size: 18 residues. This CDR3 reads CASSHRLIGSLTGETQYF. DNA of the CDR3: TGTGCCAGCAGCCACCGACTAATTGGGTCCTTAACGGGGGAGACCCAGTACTTC.

The chain joins TRBV28 to TRBJ1-3, with TRBD1 as a possible D gene (5 bases). V was trimmed by 7 bases and J by 7 bases, leaving 14 bases between them. This CDR3 is 13 amino acids long. Germline V gene lookup returns CDR1 MDHEN and CDR2 SYDVKM. CDR3 sequence reads: CASNGGSGNTIYF. The CDR3 nucleotides read TGTGCCAGCAACGGGGGAAGCGGGAACACCATATATTTT. Supplemented by reference TRBV28 and TRBJ1-3, the full variable domain reads DVKVTQSSRYLVKRTGEKVFLECVQDMDHENMFWYRQDPGLGLRLIYFSYDVKMKEKGDIPEGYSVSREKKERFSLILESASTNQTSMYLCASNGGSGNTIYFGEGSWLTVV.

The chain is built from TRBV19 and TRBJ1-1, with 7 nucleotides matching TRBD1. V shed 3 bases and J 7 bases; nucleotides not matched to a gene: 11. CDR1 and CDR2 (germline): LNHDA, SQIVND (reference sequence). The CDR3 has 15 residues. For the CDR3, the DNA is TGTGCCAGTAGTATGATCGTGTTGGGACAGATTGAAGCTTTCTTT. Encoded protein: CASSMIVLGQIEAFF.

The chain uses TRBV2 and TRBJ2-5, with D perhaps TRBD2 (6 bases). The CDR3 loop spans 13 amino acids. Per germline, CDR1 SNHLY and CDR2 FYNNEI. Here the CDR3 reads CAGGGKVQETQYF. In DNA, the CDR3 is TGTGCGGGAGGCGGGAAGGTTCAAGAGACCCAGTACTTC. Full variable domain (rest looked up from reference TRBV2 and TRBJ2-5): EPEVTQTPSHQVTQMGQEVILRCVPISNHLYFYWYRQILGQKVEFLVSFYNNEISEKSEIFDDQFSVERPDGSNFTLKIRSTKLEDSAMYFCAGGGKVQETQYFGPGTRLLVL.

V is TRBV4-2 and J is TRBJ2-7; 8 bases line up with TRBD2. V dropped 0 bases and J dropped 3; count of bases not matched to a gene: 13. The CDR3 has 18 residues. Germline values: CDR1 LGHNA, CDR2 YNFKEQ. The CDR3 sequence is CASSQEPTGGRRYYEQYF. CDR3 sequence (DNA): TGTGCCAGCAGCCAAGAGCCCACCGGCGGGAGGCGATACTACGAGCAGTACTTC.